A single TCR beta chain is shown here with its context. Its antigen remains unknown. The sample belongs to a study of coeliac disease. Whole-study results and caveats: Control samples showed higher TRB and TRG clonality than intraepithelial and lamina propria samples in active celiac disease. Cross-contamination between intraepithelial and lamina propria cells was possible.

The data were produced by immunoSEQ multiplex PCR, yet TCRdb's version contains in-frame clones alone and is incomplete. Among approximately 8,500 clones listed, about three fifths were seen once. The sample was intraepithelial lymphocytes from the gut. The TCR sequence derives from a woman aged 55 to 70 with celiac disease.

The CDR3, as DNA: TGTGCCAGCAGCGTCCAAGGATCGGGACAGGGAGATCAGCCCCAGCATTTT. Protein sequence: CASSVQGSGQGDQPQHF. V is TRBV27 and J is TRBJ1-5, with 9 positions matching TRBD1. Germline CDR1 is MNHEY and CDR2 is SMNVEV (reference sequence). V trimming: 6 bases; J trimming: 5 bases; junction bases outside the gene matches: 14. The CDR3 spans 17 residues.